These 23 T cell receptor beta chains came from one sample sequenced in a study of T-cell reconstitution after alpha-beta-depleted transplantation in children. The authors prepared the TCRbeta library with unique molecular identifiers. Each CDR3 protein is one row after TCRdb ran MiXCR on the PCR reads. The sample has about 360,000 distinct CDR3 sequences, roughly 13% seen once. The source material was PBMCs, sampled from the stem cell graft. The source is a human donor who donated a stem cell graft to a child with Fanconi anemia.

The chain carries TRBV7-9 and TRBJ2-1, with 8 bases identical to TRBD1. There are 15 residues in the CDR3. Germline loops: CDR1 SEHNR, CDR2 FQNEAQ (reference sequence). V was pared by 4 bases and J by 6 bases, with 8 bases of the junction left unmatched. The CDR3 region is CASSSWTGPTNEQFF. CDR3 sequence (DNA): TGTGCCAGCAGCTCTTGGACAGGGCCCACCAATGAGCAGTTCTTC.

This rearrangement joins TRBV4-2 to TRBJ1-1, with unresolved D. With 0 bases removed from V and 1 base from J, the gap between germline ends came to 9 bases. CDR3 length: 15 residues. Germline CDR1 LGHNA, CDR2 YNFKEQ. CDR3 DNA: TGTGCCAGCAGCCAAGATATAGCACGGAACACTGAAGCTTTCTTT. Its protein is CASSQDIARNTEAFF.

This clonotype occurred a few times. The CDR3 spells CAWSRTDLWETQYF. The CDR3, as DNA: TGTGCCTGGAGTAGGACAGATCTATGGGAGACCCAGTACTTC. The chain joins TRBV30 to TRBJ2-5; D may be TRBD1 (6 bases). Germline V gives CDR1 GTSNPN, CDR2 SVGIG (reference sequence). The CDR3 loop spans 14 amino acids. Trimming took off 2 bases at V and 5 bases at J, with 15 bases between the two ends. Supplemented by reference TRBV30 and TRBJ2-5, the full variable domain reads SQTIHQWPATLVQPVGSPLSLECTVEGTSNPNLYWYRQAAGRGLQLLFYSVGIGQISSEVPQNLSASRPQDRQFILSSKKLLLSDSGFYLCAWSRTDLWETQYFGPGTRLLVL.

The V gene is TRBV29-1, the J gene TRBJ1-2; 10 nucleotides agree with TRBD1. Per the germline V gene, CDR1 is SQVTM and CDR2 is ANQGSEA. The CDR3 is 11 residues long. J gave up 8 bases and V 7 bases, and 4 bases lay outside the gene matches. The CDR3 region is CSAGTGEGYTF. CDR3 DNA: TGCAGCGCAGGGACAGGGGAAGGCTACACCTTC.

This clonotype came up many times. The J gene is TRBJ2-3, the V gene TRBV20-1, with TRBD2 matching 9 bases. Germline V gives CDR1 DFQATT, CDR2 SNEGSKA (reference sequence). The CDR3 has 15 residues. V gave up 8 bases and J gave up 5 bases; unmatched junction bases: 14. CDR3 loop: CSSGGRGGYGDTQYF. DNA of the CDR3: TGCAGTTCAGGAGGGCGGGGGGGCTACGGAGATACGCAGTATTTT.

With respect to this clonotype: This could be a read error, since a much larger clone is one nucleotide away. The chain carries TRBV20-1 and TRBJ2-3, with TRBD2 matching 8 bases. Germline assignment: CDR1 DFQATT and CDR2 SNEGSKA (reference sequence). The CDR3 is made up of 14 amino acids. DNA of the CDR3: TGCGGTGCCGCGCCGGGGGGGCCGGAAGATACGCAGTATTTT. Protein: CGAAPGGPEDTQYF.

The V gene is TRBV5-1, the J gene TRBJ2-3; D may be TRBD1 (6 bases). The V end was cut by 5 bases, the J end by 4 bases, with 14 bases between. The CDR3 length is 14 residues. Germline V gene lookup returns CDR1 SGHRS and CDR2 YFSETQ. In DNA, the CDR3 is TGCGCCAGCAGACCTGGACAGAGTTCAGATACGCAGTATTTT. Its protein is CASRPGQSSDTQYF.

This clonotype was detected ten times or more. The chain has TRBV12-3 or TRBV12-4 and TRBJ2-2; the D gene is possibly TRBD2 (6 bases). The CDR3 spans 12 residues. The V gene lost 6 bases and the J gene lost 8 bases, with 10 bases spanning the gap. CDR3: CASSPGTGELFF. The CDR3 DNA reads TGTGCCAGCAGCCCCGGGACTGGGGAGCTGTTTTTT.

The chain employs TRBV6-2 or TRBV6-3 and TRBJ1-5, with no clear D. Trimming removed 0 bases at V and 0 bases at J, with 3 bases between. The V gene's germline CDR1 is MNHEY and CDR2 SVGEGT. CDR3 size: 14 residues. Here the CDR3 reads CASSYSTSNQPQHF. CDR3 nucleotide sequence: TGTGCCAGCAGTTACTCTACTAGCAATCAGCCCCAGCATTTT.

This clonotype appeared a few times. V is TRBV4-3 and J is TRBJ2-2, with TRBD2 as a possible D gene (6 bases). Per germline, CDR1 LGHNA and CDR2 YSLEER. This CDR3 spans 15 amino acids. V was clipped by 0 bases and J by 7 bases, with 12 bases between them. The CDR3 region is CASSQDPSGDGELFF. CDR3 DNA sequence: TGCGCCAGCAGCCAAGATCCCTCGGGGGACGGGGAGCTGTTTTTT.

Written as DNA, the CDR3 is TGTGCCAGCAGCCAAGTCTACTCGGAGACCCAGTACTTC. Protein product: CASSQVYSETQYF. The V gene is TRBV3-1, the J gene TRBJ2-5; D unresolved. CDR3 length: 13 residues. V was shortened by 1 base and J by 5 bases, with 8 bases between the two germline ends. CDR1 is LGHDT and CDR2 is YNNKEL in the germline V gene (reference sequence).

This rearrangement joins TRBV18 to TRBJ2-7; tentatively, D is TRBD1 (5 bases). CDR3 size: 15 residues. Deletions cut 5 bases from V and 6 bases from J, with 20 bases between. Germline CDR1 and CDR2: KGHSH and LQKENI. This CDR3 reads CASSANSGQGGEQYF. DNA of the CDR3: TGTGCCAGCTCAGCTAATTCAGGGCAGGGCGGCGAGCAGTACTTC.

In this sample, this clonotype turned up many times. The CDR3 loop is CASRSNQGVEQFF. CDR3 coding DNA: TGTGCCAGCAGATCAAACCAGGGTGTCGAGCAGTTCTTC. The chain links TRBV6-5 to TRBJ2-1, with D possibly matching TRBD1 (5 bases). The CDR3 is made up of 13 amino acids. Trimming took 6 bases from V and 10 from J, leaving 16 bases between them. Germline CDR1 and CDR2: MNHEY and SVGAGI.

The chain is built from TRBV12-3 or TRBV12-4 and TRBJ1-6; TRBD1 matches 9 bases. J was trimmed by 9 bases and V by 5 bases; bases with no gene match: 8. The CDR3 runs to 15 residues. This chain's CDR3 is CASSPGQGKGSPLHF. CDR3 bases: TGTGCCAGCAGTCCCGGACAGGGGAAGGGTTCACCCCTCCACTTT.

This clonotype was counted at least ten times. V and J are TRBV6-2 or TRBV6-3 and TRBJ2-2, with D maybe TRBD1 (5 bases). V was clipped by 10 bases and J by 5 bases, with 14 bases between them. The CDR3 runs 13 residues. Germline CDR1 MNHEY, CDR2 SVGEGT. The CDR3 reads CAIANRRTGELFF. CDR3 DNA: TGTGCCATCGCTAACAGGAGAACCGGGGAGCTGTTTTTT.

The genes are TRBV11-2 and TRBJ2-1, with 7 positions matching TRBD1. Germline lookup yields CDR1 SGHAT and CDR2 FQNNGV. There are 14 residues in the CDR3. Losses at the gene ends were 1 base for V and 5 bases for J; bases not matched to a gene: 2. For the CDR3, the DNA is TGTGCCAGCAGCTTAGGCAGGGGGAACAATGAGCAGTTCTTC. This gives the protein CASSLGRGNNEQFF.

This clonotype occurred a few times. V is TRBV28 and J is TRBJ1-2, with 8 bases aligning to TRBD1. CDR3 length: 15 residues. With V trimmed by 5 bases and J by 1 base, 6 bases remained unmatched. Germline V lookup: CDR1 MDHEN, CDR2 SYDVKM. In nucleotides, the CDR3 is TGTGCCAGCAGTACAACAGGGGGGGATAACTATGGCTACACCTTC. Residues: CASSTTGGDNYGYTF.

This clonotype was observed a handful of times. The CDR3 here is CASRDITTGTGELFF. CDR3 coding DNA: TGTGCCAGCAGGGACATAACCACGGGCACCGGGGAGCTGTTTTTT. J is TRBJ2-2 and V is TRBV6-2 or TRBV6-3; TRBD1 is a possible D gene (5 bases). The CDR3 totals 15 residues. The germline CDR1 and CDR2 sequences are MNHEY and SVGEGT. Trimming cost V 6 bases and J 4 bases, with 15 bases left between them.

This clonotype was counted ten times or more. The rearrangement joins TRBV7-2 to TRBJ2-5; 7 bases line up with TRBD2. J gave up 3 bases and V 5 bases, and 12 bases lay outside the gene matches. Germline V gene sequence: CDR1 SGHTA, CDR2 FQGNSA. CDR3 size: 16 residues. The CDR3 region has the DNA TGTGCCAGCAGCCGTTCGGGTCTGCTAGCGGAAGAGACCCAGTACTTC. Residues: CASSRSGLLAEETQYF.

A few counts support this clonotype. The genes are TRBV20-1 and TRBJ1-4, with D possibly TRBD1 on 5 matching bases. Germline assignment: CDR1 DFQATT and CDR2 SNEGSKA (reference sequence). The CDR3 is 13 residues long. V gave up 6 bases and J gave up 3 bases, with 11 bases separating them. The CDR3 loop reads CSASQGPNEKLFF. The CDR3 DNA reads as TGCAGTGCCAGCCAGGGACCTAATGAAAAACTGTTTTTT.

In this sample, this clonotype turned up many times. The CDR3 region is CASSVGPYLKFF. The CDR3 nucleotides are TGTGCCAGCAGCGTAGGTCCCTACTTGAAGTTCTTC. V gene TRBV9 combines with J gene TRBJ2-1; D gene ambiguous. V gave up 0 bases and J gave up 14 bases, with 12 bases separating them. The germline V gene encodes CDR1 SGDLS and CDR2 YYNGEE. The CDR3 length is 12 residues.

This chain joins TRBV20-1 and TRBJ2-2; tentative D call: TRBD1 (5 bases). V lost 1 base and J 6 bases, leaving 9 bases between the germline ends. This CDR3 comprises 13 residues. CDR1 DFQATT and CDR2 SNEGSKA come from the germline V gene (reference sequence). Here the CDR3 DNA reads TGCAGTGCTAGAGTCAGGGTGGCCGGGGAGCTGTTTTTT. As protein: CSARVRVAGELFF.

This sequence joins TRBV7-2 and TRBJ2-5; D unclear. Germline CDR1 reads SGHTA; CDR2 reads FQGNSA. The V gene lost 5 bases and the J gene lost 5 bases, with 12 bases spanning the gap. The CDR3 totals 13 residues. DNA for the CDR3: TGTGCCAGCAGCGTCCTCATTCACGAGACCCAGTACTTC. It is translated as CASSVLIHETQYF.